This TCR beta chain emerged from a study of cytomegalovirus exposure and HLA in healthy donors. Study conclusions and caveats: Earlier analysis looked at TCR beta V segments, and most were productive about 90% or about 30% of the time. Reports indicated that the classifier achieved high specificity and sensitivity in diagnosing cytomegalovirus status.

The study ran its PCR with 60 Vbeta and 13 Jbeta primers. Only in-frame clones appear in the TCRdb table, and some are missing; sequencing was by immunoSEQ multiplex PCR. The sample records around 97,000 clones, roughly four fifths being singletons. In the case of this clone: As yet, its antigen is unknown.

This receptor was identified in a man aged 40-55 years in good health and CMV-seronegative. Sequencing was done on a sample of PBMCs.

As DNA, the CDR3 is TGTGCCACCAGCAGGGGGCCTGGGGCCAACGTCCTGACTTTC. Residues: CATSRGPGANVLTF. V gene TRBV15 combines with J gene TRBJ2-6; D might be TRBD1 (5 bases). V gave up 3 bases and J gave up 2 bases, with 5 bases separating them. Germline V gene sequence: CDR1 LNHNV, CDR2 YYDKDF (reference sequence). The CDR3 consists of 14 residues.